This TCR beta chain was captured by sequencing in a study of shared clonotypes between healthy human individuals (dated by TCRdb to 2018 to 2020). Background for the entire study: The cohort comprised a couple of women and a few men aged 18 to 49 years. For each donor, CD4 naive and CD4 memory were each given three plates, CD8 naive was given two plates, and CD8 memory was given one plate. Each donor's leukapheresis produced roughly between roughly 0.94 and 9.5 billion PBMCs. To estimate repertoire size and how much clonotype sharing occurs between individuals, the study deeply sequenced the blood TCR repertoires of five or six healthy adults. Libraries were prepared and TCR repertoires were sequenced by different laboratories using diverse techniques, in order to increase sequencing depth and limit assay-specific biases.

As for this clone: Its antigen is still unknown. No clone much larger than this one lies a single base away; base qualities are absent.

Overall results and qualifications from the work: Larger estimated clonotype richness was generally found for naive subsets than for memory subsets. Pairwise subsampling indicated that sequencing depth was expected to affect the degree of clonotype sharing among donors. Clonotypes shared by all four sorted-subset donors showed higher generation probabilities than non-shared clonotypes. The genetic and exposure-history diversity represented was limited by the small number of donors. Only blood was sampled, and tissue TCR repertoires likely differ from those in blood. When a few donors were compared, the shared fraction of clonotypes was about 5% for naive CD4, 3.5% to 4% for naive CD8, roughly 2.5% for memory CD4, and 0.3% to 0.5% for memory CD8. Rarefaction of sorted-subset datasets indicated incomplete sequencing despite the large sequencing depth.

Using the deep immunoSEQ assay, TCR CDR3 regions were amplified from genomic DNA by multiplex PCR. For each cell subset, the extracted genomic DNA was distributed evenly across all wells of several immunoSEQ 96-well plates, and each plate served as one replicate. For sorted subsets, each replicate PCR was loaded with about 0.2 ug genomic DNA, equivalent to 25,000 to 35,000 T cell genomes. Purified libraries were measured with a Qubit 3.0 fluorometer, size-checked on a Bioanalyzer 2100, and measured again with the KAPA Library Quantification kit. A separate single-read 150-cycle Illumina NextSeq 550 flow cell was used to sequence each immunoSEQ 96-well plate. Per the original workflow: Because the immunoSEQ output included only junctional sequences and no quality scores, the filtering could not be the same as the filtering used for full-length reads. To assign V/J genes and CDR3, sequences were annotated using PyIR, a Python wrapper for IgBLAST v1.9, with IMGT germline references. Reads were filtered out if the reads had weak V/J assignments (E-value above 1e-6), no CDR3, stop codons, out-of-frame junctions, or ambiguous translated residues. V3J clonotypes were defined by identical inferred V gene, J gene, and CDR3 amino acid sequence. The percentage overlap between two repertoires was calculated by dividing the number of shared unique clonotypes by the size of the smaller repertoire. RTK rarefaction, the Chao1 estimator, and Recon v2.1 estimates of unobserved clonotypes were used to assess repertoire richness. Generation probabilities were computed with OLGA for all TCRbeta clonotypes obtained by the gDNA method from a handful of donors. As stored in TCRdb, this immuneACCESS dataset retains in-frame rearrangements with V and J assigned. A fraction of the clones does not appear; measured against another copy, unresolved V genes explain less than half of the discrepancy, and the remainder lacks a known reason. That table is the source of V, J and clone size, and D and trimming were worked out from the DNA. The table for this sample lists some 2,000,000 clones; 90% to 96% of them were counted only once. The top ten clonotypes cover over 0.1% of the sample.

Healthy HIV-negative adults with no recently reported acute infections or vaccinations were included as donors. All donors were Caucasian adults living in Nashville, Tennessee, USA. CD4+ T cells were enriched by magnetic negative selection; naive cells were then positively selected on CD45RA, and the negative fraction formed the memory subset. After blood collection by leukapheresis, PBMCs were isolated using Ficoll-Histopaque density gradient centrifugation and then cryopreserved in the vapor phase of liquid nitrogen. Analytical flow cytometry was used to check the purity and quantity of every magnetically sorted T cell population. Each sorted fraction had its genomic DNA isolated and then quantified by UV absorbance on a Nanodrop 2000c. The germline V gene gives CDR1 as SGHTA and CDR2 as FQGNSA. Including the terminal cysteine and phenylalanine, the CDR3 comprises 16 residues. The retained sequence is limited to the CDR3, 48 bases, with the frame set at the first base. Trimming costs V 1 base and J 5 bases, and their ends lie 17 bases apart.

The rearrangement joined TRBV7-2 to TRBJ2-5, with TRBD2 tentatively as D gene (5 bases match). Sample: naive CD4+ T cells sorted from blood. The cell subset or site label here, explained by the study, means: CD45RA+ positively selected. This TCR was recovered from a man aged 18 to 29 in good health. Here is the DNA: TGTGCCAGCAGCTTAGACCCTCTACTAGGTATGGAGACCCAGTACTTC. It is translated as CASSLDPLLGMETQYF.